Below, 20 T cell receptor beta chains from the same sample are listed, as sequenced in a study of blood T cell repertoires in COVID-19. Only in-frame clones appear in the TCRdb table, and some are missing; sequencing was by immunoSEQ multiplex PCR. The sample lists about 66,000 clones; roughly nine tenths were seen once. Sequencing was done on a sample of peripheral blood. These receptors originate from a human donor in a cohort sampled during active COVID-19.

This sequence joins TRBV18 and TRBJ2-5, with D maybe TRBD1 (6 bases). From germline, CDR1 is KGHSH and CDR2 LQKENI. The V and J ends lost 3 bases and 1 base respectively, with 27 bases between them. This CDR3 comprises 20 residues. The CDR3 bases are TGTGCCAGCTCACCTTTGGACAGCCCGACGGCGGGTCCAGCCCAAGAGACCCAGTACTTC. Translation gives CASSPLDSPTAGPAQETQYF.

V is TRBV7-9 and J is TRBJ2-1; no firm D call. V was cut by 0 bases and J by 5 bases, with 8 bases left in between. The length of the CDR3 is 14 residues. CDR1 and CDR2 from the germline V gene are SEHNR and FQNEAQ (reference sequence). CDR3 DNA: TGTGCCAGCAGCTTAGCGCGCATGAACAATGAGCAGTTCTTC. Amino acids: CASSLARMNNEQFF.

This chain connects TRBV3-1 (or the pseudogene TRBV3-2) to TRBJ2-2; 8 bases fit TRBD2. J lost 6 bases, V lost 1 base, and 1 base had no gene match. CDR1 LGHDT and CDR2 YNNKEL come from the germline V gene (reference sequence). The CDR3 spans 14 residues. The CDR3 sequence is CASSQAAGAGELFF. Here the CDR3 DNA reads TGTGCCAGCAGCCAAGCAGCGGGAGCCGGGGAGCTGTTTTTT.

The chain joins TRBV5-5 to TRBJ1-5, with 7 bases lining up with TRBD1. The CDR3 length is 16 residues. Trimming at V came to 0 bases and at J to 7 bases, leaving 10 bases not matched to a gene. Per germline, CDR1 SGHKS and CDR2 YYEKEE (reference sequence). The CDR3 DNA reads TGTGCCAGCAGCTTGGCGGCAGGGGACAGAGGACAGCCCCAGCATTTT. Amino acids: CASSLAAGDRGQPQHF.

The genes are TRBV19 and TRBJ2-1, with 12 bases fitting TRBD2. V was pared by 5 bases and J by 7 bases, with 9 bases of the junction left unmatched. The CDR3 has 16 residues. The germline V gene encodes CDR1 LNHDA and CDR2 SQIVND (reference sequence). The CDR3 reads CASSDLLAGGRNEQFF. The CDR3 coding sequence is TGTGCCAGTAGTGACCTACTAGCGGGGGGCCGTAATGAGCAGTTCTTC. Variable domain in full (rest from reference TRBV19 and TRBJ2-1): DGGITQSPKYLFRKEGQNVTLSCEQNLNHDAMYWYRQDPGQGLRLIYYSQIVNDFQKGDIAEGYSVSREKKESFPLTVTSAQKNPTAFYLCASSDLLAGGRNEQFFGPGTRLTVL.

The rearrangement links TRBV6-5 to TRBJ1-1, with D maybe TRBD1 (5 bases). The ends were cut back, 0 bases at V and 5 bases at J, with 16 bases in the middle. The CDR3 length is 16 residues. Germline V lookup: CDR1 MNHEY, CDR2 SVGAGI. The CDR3 nucleotides read TGTGCCAGCAGTTACTCGAATAGGGTTGGGGGGACTGAAGCTTTCTTT. This codes for CASSYSNRVGGTEAFF.

This chain links TRBV19 with TRBJ2-2; no firm D call. CDR1 is LNHDA and CDR2 is SQIVND in the germline V gene (reference sequence). Trimming removed 0 bases from V and 5 bases from J, with 13 bases in between. The CDR3 loop spans 16 amino acids. This CDR3 reads CASSIDRVRSTGELFF. In DNA form, the CDR3 reads TGTGCCAGTAGTATAGATCGCGTGAGGTCGACCGGGGAGCTGTTTTTT.

The chain recombines TRBV6-6 with TRBJ2-6; D not resolved. The CDR3 extends over 14 amino acids. V was pared by 6 bases and J by 0 bases, with 6 bases between. Germline CDR1 and CDR2: MNHNY and SVGAGI (reference sequence). The CDR3 sequence is CASRRISGANVLTF. CDR3 nucleotides: TGTGCCAGCAGGCGGATCTCTGGGGCCAACGTCCTGACTTTC.

The chain is built from TRBV6-4 and TRBJ2-1; 9 bases agree with TRBD2. Trimming at V came to 2 bases and at J to 3 bases, leaving 11 bases not matched to a gene. CDR3 size: 18 residues. Germline V gene sequence: CDR1 MRHNA, CDR2 SNTAGT. This CDR3 is CASSDTGLAEYSYNEQFF. The CDR3 DNA reads as TGTGCCAGCAGTGACACGGGACTAGCCGAGTATAGCTACAATGAGCAGTTCTTC.

This chain joins TRBV5-1 and TRBJ2-3; D uncertain. Trimming took 7 bases from V and 0 from J, leaving 9 bases between them. Germline CDR1 reads SGHRS; CDR2 reads YFSETQ. The CDR3 covers 13 residues. The CDR3 bases are TGCGCCAGCGCCGGGTCTAGCACAGATACGCAGTATTTT. Translated, it gives CASAGSSTDTQYF.

CDR3 amino acids: CASSFPGTSGRDEQFF. In DNA, the CDR3 is TGTGCCAGCAGCTTCCCCGGGACTAGCGGGAGGGATGAGCAGTTCTTC. This chain links TRBV7-2 with TRBJ2-1, with 16 bases that match TRBD2. Looked up from germline, CDR1 is SGHTA and CDR2 is FQGNSA. CDR3 length: 16 amino acids. The junction had 4 bases not matched to a gene; V was cut back by 3 bases and J by 8 bases.

This sequence joins TRBV6-2 or TRBV6-3 and TRBJ2-5; no clear D gene. This CDR3 is built from 12 residues. V lost 3 bases to trimming and J lost 5 bases, with 7 bases between them. Germline V gene lookup returns CDR1 MNHEY and CDR2 SVGEGT. CDR3 bases: TGTGCCAGCAGTTATCCCCAGGAGACCCAGTACTTC. Translated: CASSYPQETQYF.

The DNA of the CDR3 is TGTGCCAGCAGCCCAAAGATAGGAGCTAATGAAAAACTGTTTTTT. Translation: CASSPKIGANEKLFF. The chain joins TRBV7-6 to TRBJ1-4; D gene uncertain. Trimming pared 5 bases from V and 3 bases from J, leaving 13 bases between. Germline CDR1 is SGHVS and CDR2 is FNYEAQ. The CDR3 runs to 15 residues.

The V and J genes are TRBV6-5 and TRBJ2-3, with a weak D call TRBD1 (6 bases). Germline CDR1 reads MNHEY; CDR2 reads SVGAGI. V was clipped by 5 bases and J by 0 bases, with 9 bases between them. The CDR3 totals 14 residues. CDR3 in DNA: TGTGCCAGCAGTACAGGGCACAGCACAGATACGCAGTATTTT. It is translated as CASSTGHSTDTQYF.

This clone was counted a single time. The chain carries TRBV25-1 and TRBJ2-3; 7 positions agree with TRBD2. Germline values: CDR1 MGHDK, CDR2 SYGVNS. V shed 2 bases and J 4 bases; nucleotides not matched to a gene: 9. The CDR3 is 16 residues long. The CDR3 sequence is CASSEGRVGDADTQYF. In nucleotides, the CDR3 is TGTGCCAGCAGTGAAGGGAGGGTGGGTGATGCAGATACGCAGTATTTT.

As concerns this clone: The sample carries other DNA sequences with the same CDR3. The V gene is TRBV4-3, the J gene TRBJ1-1; D is perhaps TRBD1 (6 bases). The CDR3 has 14 amino acids. Germline lookup yields CDR1 LGHNA and CDR2 YSLEER. V lost 0 bases and J lost 2, with 7 bases in between. The CDR3, as DNA: TGCGCCAGCAGCCAAGAGACAGGTAACACTGAAGCTTTCTTT. It is translated as CASSQETGNTEAFF.

This clone has a handful of counts. The chain carries TRBV7-3 and TRBJ2-7, with D possibly being TRBD1 (5 bases). Germline V CDR1 and CDR2: SGHTA, FQGTGA. The CDR3 totals 14 residues. Trimming stripped 2 bases from V and 2 bases from J, with 10 bases between. The CDR3 DNA reads TGTGCCAGCAGCTTAGACAGCACTGCCTACGAGCAGTACTTC. This translates into CASSLDSTAYEQYF.

The chain couples TRBV2 to TRBJ1-2; possible D gene TRBD1, 5 bases. In germline, CDR1 is SNHLY, CDR2 FYNNEI. The V and J ends lost 6 bases and 0 bases respectively, with 14 bases between them. The CDR3 loop spans 15 amino acids. In DNA, the CDR3 is TGTGCCAGCAGCAGACAGTCCCCGGCTAACTATGGCTACACCTTC. It yields the protein CASSRQSPANYGYTF.

V is TRBV29-1 and J is TRBJ2-7, with 7 bases aligning to TRBD1. CDR3 size: 15 residues. Germline assignment: CDR1 SQVTM and CDR2 ANQGSEA. V dropped 3 bases and J dropped 1; count of bases not matched to a gene: 9. CDR3 residues: CSVERIQGRSYEQYF. CDR3 nucleotides: TGCAGCGTTGAGCGGATACAGGGGAGATCCTACGAGCAGTACTTC.

This clone has a handful of counts. This rearrangement joins TRBV19 to TRBJ1-4; possibly TRBD1 for D (5 bases). There are 15 residues in the CDR3. Per the germline V gene, CDR1 is LNHDA and CDR2 is SQIVND (reference sequence). V dropped 5 bases and J dropped 8 bases, with 18 bases sitting between them. Here the CDR3 reads CASSPRGTVGEKLFF. For the CDR3, the DNA is TGTGCCAGTAGTCCCCGGGGGACGGTCGGGGAAAAACTGTTTTTT.